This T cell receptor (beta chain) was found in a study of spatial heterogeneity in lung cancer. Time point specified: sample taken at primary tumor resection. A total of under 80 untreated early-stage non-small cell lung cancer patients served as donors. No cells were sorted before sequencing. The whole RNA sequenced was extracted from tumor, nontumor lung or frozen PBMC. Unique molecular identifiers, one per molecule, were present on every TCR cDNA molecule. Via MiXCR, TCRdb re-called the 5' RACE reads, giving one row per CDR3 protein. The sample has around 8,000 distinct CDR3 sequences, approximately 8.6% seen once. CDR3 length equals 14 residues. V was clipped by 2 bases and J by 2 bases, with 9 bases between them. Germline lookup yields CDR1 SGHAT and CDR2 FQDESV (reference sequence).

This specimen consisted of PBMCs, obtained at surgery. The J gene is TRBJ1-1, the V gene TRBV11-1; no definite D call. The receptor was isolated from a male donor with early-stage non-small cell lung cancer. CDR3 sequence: CASSLSRENTEAFF. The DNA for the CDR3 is TGTGCCAGCAGCTTATCCCGGGAAAACACTGAAGCTTTCTTT.